The entry below describes one TCR beta chain. The data were obtained in a study of human T cells and chemical hapten exposure. After removal of 8 bases from V and 7 bases from J, the junction contained 12 bases not matched to a gene. Germline assignment: CDR1 MDHEN and CDR2 SYDVKM. The CDR3 has 15 amino acids. TCRdb re-called the RACE reads with MiXCR, one entry per CDR3 protein. The sample records about 260,000 distinct CDR3 sequences, approximately 8.6% being singletons. Time point here: pre-sensitization, week 0. This sample's treatment: therapeutic diphenylcyclopropenone sensitization with weekly scalp DPC.

The genes are TRBV28 and TRBJ2-1; 9 nucleotides line up with TRBD2. The sample in question was whole blood, obtained in connection with sensitization to the hapten diphenylcyclopropenone (DPC). The TCR sequence derives from a woman aged 40 to 55 with alopecia areata. Some clones in this sample may be carry-over from other donors' samples. The CDR3 nucleotides are TGTGCCAGCCACCGGGCGGGGGGGAGTAGGAATGAGCAGTTCTTC. Protein sequence: CASHRAGGSRNEQFF. The full variable domain, completed using reference TRBV28 and TRBJ2-1, is DVKVTQSSRYLVKRTGEKVFLECVQDMDHENMFWYRQDPGLGLRLIYFSYDVKMKEKGDIPEGYSVSREKKERFSLILESASTNQTSMYLCASHRAGGSRNEQFFGPGTRLTVL.